One and the same sample provided the 18 T cell receptor beta chains below, sequenced in a study of spatial heterogeneity in lung cancer (dated by TCRdb to about 2019). Taken with the paper, the label for time point translates to: blood at routine non-recurrence follow-up after resection. Preparation of the library involved 5' RACE. The run used a NextSeq 500. TCRdb's own reprocessing of the public reads used fastp at Q25 and MiXCR and kept productive beta chains. Merged by CDR3 protein, the rows form single entries marked with the most common genes and DNA. The sample profile shows just over 70,000 distinct CDR3 sequences; roughly 8.9% of them were found once. The leading ten clones occupy about 2% of the sample. The specimen comprised PBMCs, sampled at follow-up. These receptor sequences come from a female donor with early-stage non-small cell lung cancer.

This clonotype was seen a handful of times. The V and J genes are TRBV19 and TRBJ2-1, with D unclear. Deletions cut 2 bases from V and 5 bases from J, with 13 bases between. Germline CDR1 and CDR2: LNHDA and SQIVND (reference sequence). The CDR3 sequence is 15 residues long. CDR3 bases: TGTGCCAGTAGTATAATAAATGGGGTCAACAATGAGCAGTTCTTC. This gives the protein CASSIINGVNNEQFF.

To note about this clonotype: A much larger clone lies one base from this, so it may be a read error. The genes are TRBV20-1 and TRBJ1-6, with D tentatively TRBD1 (5 bases). Trimming took off 2 bases at V and 3 bases at J, with 17 bases between the two ends. CDR3 length: 17 residues. Germline assignment: CDR1 DFQATT and CDR2 SNEGSKA (reference sequence). CDR3 loop: CSARWPGGAGYNSPLHF. The CDR3 DNA reads TGCAGTGCTAGATGGCCGGGGGGTGCAGGCTATAATTCACCCCTCCACTTT.

This clonotype showed up just a few times. This chain connects TRBV28 to TRBJ1-5; TRBD1 agrees at 8 bases. CDR3 size: 14 residues. The V gene's germline CDR1 is MDHEN and CDR2 SYDVKM. V dropped 8 bases and J dropped 3; count of bases not matched to a gene: 6. The CDR3 coding sequence is TGTGCCAGCGAGACAGGGGCTCTCAATCAGCCCCAGCATTTT. Encoded protein: CASETGALNQPQHF.

The chain links TRBV27 to TRBJ2-7; D is uncertain. Germline CDR1 MNHEY, CDR2 SMNVEV (reference sequence). Trimming stripped 4 bases from V and 2 bases from J, with 15 bases between. CDR3 size: 15 residues. In DNA, the CDR3 is TGTGCCAGCAGTTCACGGACCGGATTCACCTACGAGCAGTACTTC. Its translation is CASSSRTGFTYEQYF.

This clonotype was counted ten times or more. The V call is TRBV30, the J call TRBJ2-3, with D perhaps TRBD1 or TRBD2 (5 bases each). Trimming removed 1 base from V and 2 bases from J, with 13 bases in between. CDR3 length: 15 amino acids. The germline V gene encodes CDR1 GTSNPN and CDR2 SVGIG (reference sequence). In DNA form, the CDR3 reads TGTGCCTGGAGTGGAAAGGGGACCTCCACAGATACGCAGTATTTT. It codes for CAWSGKGTSTDTQYF.

The chain carries TRBV20-1 and TRBJ2-3; D is undetermined. The CDR3 has 14 residues. Germline V gene lookup returns CDR1 DFQATT and CDR2 SNEGSKA (reference sequence). Trimming cost V 4 bases and J 2 bases, with 13 bases left between them. The CDR3 bases are TGCAGTGCTAACCGGGTCAGAGACACAGATACGCAGTATTTT. Residues: CSANRVRDTDTQYF.

This clonotype was counted a few times. The CDR3 loop reads CASSSSSGSYNEQFF. The CDR3 coding sequence is TGTGCCAGCAGCTCCTCTAGCGGTTCCTACAATGAGCAGTTCTTC. The V and J genes are TRBV7-2 and TRBJ2-1; the match to TRBD2 covers 7 bases. After removal of 4 bases from V and 1 base from J, the junction contained 4 bases not matched to a gene. The CDR3 extends over 15 amino acids. CDR1 SGHTA and CDR2 FQGNSA come from the germline V gene.

The sample holds many counts of this clonotype. The rearrangement links TRBV27 to TRBJ2-3; D possibly uses TRBD1 or TRBD2 (5 bases each). V lost 2 bases to trimming and J lost 7 bases, with 10 bases between them. This CDR3 region has 13 residues. The germline CDR1 and CDR2 sequences are MNHEY and SMNVEV (reference sequence). The CDR3 DNA sequence: TGTGCCAGCAGTTTAGAGGGACCCAATACGCAGTATTTT. This codes for CASSLEGPNTQYF.

This chain joins TRBV5-1 and TRBJ1-1; D is unresolved. Trimming took off 0 bases at V and 8 bases at J, with 14 bases between the two ends. Germline CDR1 is SGHRS and CDR2 is YFSETQ. The CDR3 sequence is 14 residues long. Here the CDR3 reads CASSLEPEGTEAFF. The CDR3, as DNA: TGCGCCAGCAGCTTGGAGCCGGAGGGAACGGAAGCTTTCTTT. Filled out from reference TRBV5-1 and TRBJ1-1, the complete variable domain reads KAGVTQTPRYLIKTRGQQVTLSCSPISGHRSVSWYQQTPGQGLQFLFEYFSETQRNKGNFPGRFSGRQFSNSRSEMNVSTLELGDSALYLCASSLEPEGTEAFFGQGTRLTVV.

This clonotype occurred many times. This chain links TRBV7-3 with TRBJ1-1, with 7 bases identical to TRBD1. In germline, CDR1 is SGHTA, CDR2 FQGTGA. This CDR3 spans 14 amino acids. Trimming took 5 bases from V and 5 from J; bases not matched to a gene: 8. CDR3 nucleotide sequence: TGTGCCAGCAGCAAACAGGGGCTGGGGACTGAAGCTTTCTTT. This gives the protein CASSKQGLGTEAFF.

The gene calls are TRBV10-3 and TRBJ2-7, with D possibly being TRBD2 (5 bases). Looked up from germline, CDR1 is ENHRY and CDR2 is SYGVKD. The V gene lost 7 bases and the J gene lost 3 bases, with 16 bases spanning the gap. This CDR3 has 14 amino acids. The CDR3 DNA reads TGTGCCATCAAAAGGGTAGGGAGACACTACGAGCAGTACTTC. It encodes CAIKRVGRHYEQYF.

This clonotype was detected many times. The genes are TRBV20-1 and TRBJ2-1, with TRBD1 matching 8 bases. The CDR3 extends over 15 amino acids. Per the germline V gene, CDR1 is DFQATT and CDR2 is SNEGSKA (reference sequence). With 1 base clipped from V and 6 bases from J, the junction kept 8 bases outside the gene matches. CDR3 DNA: TGCAGTGCTAGAGGAGACAGGGGTCGAACCAATGAGCAGTTCTTC. Its protein is CSARGDRGRTNEQFF.

This clonotype came up a few times. The chain has TRBV20-1 and TRBJ1-6; D remains ambiguous. The CDR3 covers 14 residues. The germline V gene has CDR1 DFQATT and CDR2 SNEGSKA (reference sequence). This CDR3 reads CSVDWPYGDSPLHF. DNA of the CDR3: TGCAGCGTCGATTGGCCTTACGGAGATTCACCCCTCCACTTT.

This clonotype was counted many times. For the CDR3, the DNA is TGTGCCAGCAGCCAAAATCTGGGGGCTGAAGCTTTCTTT. Translating gives CASSQNLGAEAFF. V gene TRBV3-1 combines with J gene TRBJ1-1, with D possibly TRBD1 on 5 matching bases. From germline, CDR1 is LGHDT and CDR2 YNNKEL (reference sequence). This CDR3 spans 13 amino acids. Trimming removed 2 bases from V and 6 bases from J, with 10 bases in between.

This clonotype has a count of ten or more. V gene TRBV7-9 combines with J gene TRBJ2-7; perhaps D is TRBD1 or TRBD2 (5 bases each). V lost 2 bases to trimming and J lost 5 bases, with 10 bases between them. The germline V gene has CDR1 SEHNR and CDR2 FQNEAQ (reference sequence). The CDR3 runs 13 residues. CDR3 nucleotides: TGTGCCAGCAGCTTAACGGTGGGGGACGAGCAGTACTTC. It yields the protein CASSLTVGDEQYF.

The chain is built from TRBV7-2 and TRBJ1-6; 7 positions agree with TRBD1. The junction had 11 bases not matched to a gene; V was cut back by 5 bases and J by 10 bases. The length of the CDR3 is 15 residues. Germline V gene data show CDR1 as SGHTA and CDR2 as FQGNSA. The CDR3 DNA follows: TGTGCCAGCAGCGGCAGACAGGGTATTTTGTCACCCCTCCACTTT. Protein sequence: CASSGRQGILSPLHF.

This clonotype has at least ten counts. V and J are TRBV30 and TRBJ1-1, with 9 bases aligning to TRBD1. The CDR3 runs 14 residues. Trimming removed 4 bases from V and 5 bases from J; junction bases left unmatched: 8. Germline values: CDR1 GTSNPN, CDR2 SVGIG (reference sequence). CDR3 DNA: TGTGCCTGGACCCCAACAGGGGGCTTTACTGAAGCTTTCTTT. It yields the protein CAWTPTGGFTEAFF.

In its sample, this clonotype was seen many times. The rearrangement links TRBV9 to TRBJ2-3; D is undetermined. The CDR3 has 13 residues. V was cut by 0 bases and J by 6 bases, with 8 bases left in between. The germline CDR1 and CDR2 sequences are SGDLS and YYNGEE. CDR3 residues: CASSVARHDTQYF. CDR3 DNA: TGTGCCAGCAGCGTAGCTCGACACGATACGCAGTATTTT.